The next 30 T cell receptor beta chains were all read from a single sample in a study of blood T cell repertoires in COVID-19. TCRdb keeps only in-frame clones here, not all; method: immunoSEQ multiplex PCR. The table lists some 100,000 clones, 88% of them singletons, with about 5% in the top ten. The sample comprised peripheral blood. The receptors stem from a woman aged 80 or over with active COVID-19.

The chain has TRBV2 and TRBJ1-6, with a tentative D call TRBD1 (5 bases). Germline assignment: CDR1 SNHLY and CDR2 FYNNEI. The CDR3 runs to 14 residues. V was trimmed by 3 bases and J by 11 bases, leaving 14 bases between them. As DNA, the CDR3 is TGTGCCAGCAGTGATGGACAAGGAAGGGCACCCCTCCACTTT. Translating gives CASSDGQGRAPLHF. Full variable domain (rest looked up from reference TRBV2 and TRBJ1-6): EPEVTQTPSHQVTQMGQEVILRCVPISNHLYFYWYRQILGQKVEFLVSFYNNEISEKSEIFDDQFSVERPDGSNFTLKIRSTKLEDSAMYFCASSDGQGRAPLHFGNGTRLTVT.

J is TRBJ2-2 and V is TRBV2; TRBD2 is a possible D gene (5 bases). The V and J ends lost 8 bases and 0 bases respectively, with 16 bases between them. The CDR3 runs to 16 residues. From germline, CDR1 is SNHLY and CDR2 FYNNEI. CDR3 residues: CASVLERPTNTGELFF. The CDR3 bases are TGTGCCAGCGTTTTAGAGCGGCCAACGAACACCGGGGAGCTGTTTTTT.

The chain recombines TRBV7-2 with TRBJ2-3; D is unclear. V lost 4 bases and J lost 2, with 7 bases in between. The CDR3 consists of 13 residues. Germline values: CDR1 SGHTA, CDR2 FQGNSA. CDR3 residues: CASSSLNTDTQYF. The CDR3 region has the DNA TGTGCCAGCAGCTCACTTAACACAGATACGCAGTATTTT.

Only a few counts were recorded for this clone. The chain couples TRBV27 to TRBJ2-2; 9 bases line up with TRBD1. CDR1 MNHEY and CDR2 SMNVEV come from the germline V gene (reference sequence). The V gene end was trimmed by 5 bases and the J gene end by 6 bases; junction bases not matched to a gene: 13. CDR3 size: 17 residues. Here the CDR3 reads CASSLKGGQGWAGELFF. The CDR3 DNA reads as TGTGCCAGCAGTCTGAAGGGCGGACAGGGGTGGGCCGGGGAGCTGTTTTTT.

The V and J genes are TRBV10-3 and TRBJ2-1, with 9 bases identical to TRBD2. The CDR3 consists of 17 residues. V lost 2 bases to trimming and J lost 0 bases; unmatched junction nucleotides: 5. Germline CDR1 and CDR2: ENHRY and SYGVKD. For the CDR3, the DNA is TGTGCCATCAGTGAGAGGGCGGGAGGGGGCTCCTACAATGAGCAGTTCTTC. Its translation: CAISERAGGGSYNEQFF.

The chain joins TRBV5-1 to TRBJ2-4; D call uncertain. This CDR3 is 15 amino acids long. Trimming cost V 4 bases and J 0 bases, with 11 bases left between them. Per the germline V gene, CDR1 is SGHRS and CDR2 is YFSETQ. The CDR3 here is CASSPLGGAKNIQYF. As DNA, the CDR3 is TGCGCCAGCAGCCCCCTCGGCGGAGCCAAAAACATTCAGTACTTC.

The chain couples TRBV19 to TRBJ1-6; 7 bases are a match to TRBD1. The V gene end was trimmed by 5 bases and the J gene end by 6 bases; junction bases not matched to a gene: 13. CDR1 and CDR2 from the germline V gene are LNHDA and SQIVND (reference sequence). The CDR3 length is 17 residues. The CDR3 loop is CASSSPPGQMINSPLHF. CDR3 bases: TGTGCCAGTAGTTCACCGCCGGGACAGATGATTAATTCACCCCTCCACTTT. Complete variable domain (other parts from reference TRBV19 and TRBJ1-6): DGGITQSPKYLFRKEGQNVTLSCEQNLNHDAMYWYRQDPGQGLRLIYYSQIVNDFQKGDIAEGYSVSREKKESFPLTVTSAQKNPTAFYLCASSSPPGQMINSPLHFGNGTRLTVT.

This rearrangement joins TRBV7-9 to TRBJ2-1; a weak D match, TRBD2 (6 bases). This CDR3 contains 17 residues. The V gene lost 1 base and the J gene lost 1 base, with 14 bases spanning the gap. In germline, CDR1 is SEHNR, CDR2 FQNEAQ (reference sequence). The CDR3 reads CASSLGSAGQSYNEQFF. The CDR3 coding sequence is TGTGCCAGCAGCTTAGGATCTGCGGGGCAATCCTACAATGAGCAGTTCTTC.

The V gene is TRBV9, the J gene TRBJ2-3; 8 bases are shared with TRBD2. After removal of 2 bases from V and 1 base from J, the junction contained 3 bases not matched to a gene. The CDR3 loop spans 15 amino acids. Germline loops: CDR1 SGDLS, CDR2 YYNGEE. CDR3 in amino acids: CASSVTSGRTDTQYF. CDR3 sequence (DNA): TGTGCCAGCAGCGTTACTAGCGGCCGCACAGATACGCAGTATTTT.

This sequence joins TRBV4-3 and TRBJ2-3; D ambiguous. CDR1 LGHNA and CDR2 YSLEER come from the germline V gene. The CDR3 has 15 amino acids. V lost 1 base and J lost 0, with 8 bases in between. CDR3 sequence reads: CASSQVGTSTDTQYF. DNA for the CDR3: TGCGCCAGCAGCCAAGTGGGCACTAGCACAGATACGCAGTATTTT.

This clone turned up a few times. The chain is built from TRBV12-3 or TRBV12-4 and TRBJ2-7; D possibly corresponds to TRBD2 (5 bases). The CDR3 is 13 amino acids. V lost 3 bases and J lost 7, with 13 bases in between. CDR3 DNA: TGTGCCAGCAGTTTTCCCAAAACGGGGGAGCAGTACTTC. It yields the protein CASSFPKTGEQYF.

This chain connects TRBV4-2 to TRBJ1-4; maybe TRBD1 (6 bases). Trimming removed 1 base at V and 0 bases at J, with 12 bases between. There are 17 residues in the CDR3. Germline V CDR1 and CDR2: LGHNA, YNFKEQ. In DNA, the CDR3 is TGTGCCAGCAGCCAAGGGGCAGGGACAACAACTAATGAAAAACTGTTTTTT. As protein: CASSQGAGTTTNEKLFF.

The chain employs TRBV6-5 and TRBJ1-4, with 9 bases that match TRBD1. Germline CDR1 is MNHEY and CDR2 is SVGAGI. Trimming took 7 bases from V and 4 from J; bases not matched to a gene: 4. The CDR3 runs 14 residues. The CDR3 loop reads CASTWDRVNEKLFF. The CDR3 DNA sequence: TGTGCCAGCACCTGGGACAGGGTTAATGAAAAACTGTTTTTT.

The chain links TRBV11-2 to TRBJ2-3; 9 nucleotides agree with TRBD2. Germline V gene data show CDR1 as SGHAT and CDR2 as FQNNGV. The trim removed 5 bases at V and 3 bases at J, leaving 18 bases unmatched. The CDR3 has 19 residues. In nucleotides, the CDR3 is TGTGCCAGCAGCCCAGGGGTGACAGCGGGAGGTATGGGAACAGATACGCAGTATTTT. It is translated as CASSPGVTAGGMGTDTQYF.

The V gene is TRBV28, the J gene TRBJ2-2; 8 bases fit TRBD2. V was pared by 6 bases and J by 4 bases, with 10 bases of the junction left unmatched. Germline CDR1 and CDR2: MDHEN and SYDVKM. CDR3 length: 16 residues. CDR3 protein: CASSFFGTRGTGELFF. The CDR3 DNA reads TGTGCCAGCAGCTTCTTCGGGACTAGGGGCACCGGGGAGCTGTTTTTT. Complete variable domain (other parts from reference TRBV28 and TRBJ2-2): DVKVTQSSRYLVKRTGEKVFLECVQDMDHENMFWYRQDPGLGLRLIYFSYDVKMKEKGDIPEGYSVSREKKERFSLILESASTNQTSMYLCASSFFGTRGTGELFFGEGSRLTVL.

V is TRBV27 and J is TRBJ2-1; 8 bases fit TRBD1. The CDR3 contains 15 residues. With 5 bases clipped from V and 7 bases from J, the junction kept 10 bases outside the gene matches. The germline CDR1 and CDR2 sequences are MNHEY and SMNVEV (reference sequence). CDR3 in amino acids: CASSPRQGPGNEQFF. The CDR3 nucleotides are TGTGCCAGCAGTCCCCGACAGGGGCCGGGTAATGAGCAGTTCTTC.

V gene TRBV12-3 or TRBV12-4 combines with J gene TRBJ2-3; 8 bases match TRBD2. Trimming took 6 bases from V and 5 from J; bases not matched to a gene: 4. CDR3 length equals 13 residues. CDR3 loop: CASSPSGRDTQYF. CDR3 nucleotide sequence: TGTGCCAGCAGCCCAAGCGGGAGAGATACGCAGTATTTT.

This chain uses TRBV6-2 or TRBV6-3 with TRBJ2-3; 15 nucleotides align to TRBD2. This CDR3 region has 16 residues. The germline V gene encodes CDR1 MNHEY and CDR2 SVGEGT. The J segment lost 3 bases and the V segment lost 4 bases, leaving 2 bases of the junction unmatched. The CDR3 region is CASSWGLAGGTDTQYF. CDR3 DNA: TGTGCCAGCAGTTGGGGACTAGCGGGAGGTACAGATACGCAGTATTTT.

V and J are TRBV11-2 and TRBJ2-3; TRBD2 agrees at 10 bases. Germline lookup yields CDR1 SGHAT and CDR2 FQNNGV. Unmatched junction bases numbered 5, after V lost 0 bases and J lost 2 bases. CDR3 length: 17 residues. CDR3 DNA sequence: TGTGCCAGCAGCTTAGAGATACTAGCGGGGATCACAGATACGCAGTATTTT. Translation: CASSLEILAGITDTQYF.

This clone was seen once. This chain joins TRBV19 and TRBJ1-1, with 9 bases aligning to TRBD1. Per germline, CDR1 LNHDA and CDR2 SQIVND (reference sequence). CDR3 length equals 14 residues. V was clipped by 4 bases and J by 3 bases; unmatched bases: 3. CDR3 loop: CASSTGQGYTEAFF. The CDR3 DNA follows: TGTGCCAGTAGTACCGGACAGGGGTACACTGAAGCTTTCTTT. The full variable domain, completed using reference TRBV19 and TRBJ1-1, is DGGITQSPKYLFRKEGQNVTLSCEQNLNHDAMYWYRQDPGQGLRLIYYSQIVNDFQKGDIAEGYSVSREKKESFPLTVTSAQKNPTAFYLCASSTGQGYTEAFFGQGTRLTVV.

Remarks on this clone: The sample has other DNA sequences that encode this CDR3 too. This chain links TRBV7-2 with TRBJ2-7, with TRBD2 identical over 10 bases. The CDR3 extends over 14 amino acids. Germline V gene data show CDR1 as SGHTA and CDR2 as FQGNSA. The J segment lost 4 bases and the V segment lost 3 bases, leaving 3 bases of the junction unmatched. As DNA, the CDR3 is TGTGCCAGCAGCTTCAGGACTAGCGGTTACGAGCAGTACTTC. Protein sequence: CASSFRTSGYEQYF.

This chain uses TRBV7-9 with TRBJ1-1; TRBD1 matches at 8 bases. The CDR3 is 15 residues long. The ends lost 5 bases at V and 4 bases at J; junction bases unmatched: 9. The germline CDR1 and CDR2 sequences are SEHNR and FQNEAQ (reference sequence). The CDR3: CASSPGQGVGTEAFF. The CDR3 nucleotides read TGTGCCAGCAGCCCAGGACAGGGCGTGGGCACTGAAGCTTTCTTT.

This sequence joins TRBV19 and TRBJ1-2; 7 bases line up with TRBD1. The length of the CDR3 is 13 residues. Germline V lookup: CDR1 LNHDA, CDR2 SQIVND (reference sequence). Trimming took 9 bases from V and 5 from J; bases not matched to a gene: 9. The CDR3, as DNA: TGTGCCAGCGCCGGACAGGAGAAATATGGCTACACCTTC. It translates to CASAGQEKYGYTF.

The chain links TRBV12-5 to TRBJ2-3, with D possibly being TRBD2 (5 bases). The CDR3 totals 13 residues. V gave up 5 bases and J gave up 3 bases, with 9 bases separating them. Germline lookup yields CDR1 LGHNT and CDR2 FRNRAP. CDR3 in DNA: TGTGCTAGTGGTCCCAGCGGAACAGATACGCAGTATTTT. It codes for CASGPSGTDTQYF.

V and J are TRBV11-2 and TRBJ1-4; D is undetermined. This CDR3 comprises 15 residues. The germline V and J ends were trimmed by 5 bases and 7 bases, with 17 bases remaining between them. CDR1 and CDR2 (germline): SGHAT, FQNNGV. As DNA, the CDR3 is TGTGCCAGCAGCCCACTCGCGGGTATCGGTGAAAAACTGTTTTTT. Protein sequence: CASSPLAGIGEKLFF.

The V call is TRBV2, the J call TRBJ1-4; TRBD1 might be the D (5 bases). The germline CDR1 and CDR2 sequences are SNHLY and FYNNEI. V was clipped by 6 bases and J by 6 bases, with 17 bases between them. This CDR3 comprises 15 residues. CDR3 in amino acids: CASRTGGVWDEKLFF. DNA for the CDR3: TGTGCCAGCAGGACCGGGGGAGTCTGGGATGAAAAACTGTTTTTT.

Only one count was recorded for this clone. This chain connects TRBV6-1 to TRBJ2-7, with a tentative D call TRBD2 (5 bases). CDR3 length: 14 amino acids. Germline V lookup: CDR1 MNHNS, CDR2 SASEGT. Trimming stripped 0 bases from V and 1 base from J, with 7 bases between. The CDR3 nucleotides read TGTGCCAGCAGTGAAGCACGGACTTCCTACGAGCAGTACTTC. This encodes CASSEARTSYEQYF.

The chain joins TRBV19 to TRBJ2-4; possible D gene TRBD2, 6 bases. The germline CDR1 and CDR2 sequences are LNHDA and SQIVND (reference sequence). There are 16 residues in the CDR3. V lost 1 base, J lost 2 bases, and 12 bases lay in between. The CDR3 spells CASSIGGVLSKNIQYF. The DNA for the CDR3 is TGTGCCAGTAGTATAGGGGGGGTTTTGTCCAAAAACATTCAGTACTTC.

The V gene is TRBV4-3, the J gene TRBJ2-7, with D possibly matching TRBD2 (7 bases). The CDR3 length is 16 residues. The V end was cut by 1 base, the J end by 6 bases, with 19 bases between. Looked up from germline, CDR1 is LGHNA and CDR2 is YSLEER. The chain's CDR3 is CASSQGEGQGIGEQYF. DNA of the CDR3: TGCGCCAGCAGCCAAGGGGAGGGACAAGGGATTGGCGAGCAGTACTTC.

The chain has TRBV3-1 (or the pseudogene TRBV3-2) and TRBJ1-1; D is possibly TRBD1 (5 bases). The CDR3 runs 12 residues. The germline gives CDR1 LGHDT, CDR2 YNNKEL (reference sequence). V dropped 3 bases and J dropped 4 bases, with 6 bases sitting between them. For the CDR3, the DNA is TGTGCCAGCAGCCAGGGGGGCACTGAAGCTTTCTTT. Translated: CASSQGGTEAFF.